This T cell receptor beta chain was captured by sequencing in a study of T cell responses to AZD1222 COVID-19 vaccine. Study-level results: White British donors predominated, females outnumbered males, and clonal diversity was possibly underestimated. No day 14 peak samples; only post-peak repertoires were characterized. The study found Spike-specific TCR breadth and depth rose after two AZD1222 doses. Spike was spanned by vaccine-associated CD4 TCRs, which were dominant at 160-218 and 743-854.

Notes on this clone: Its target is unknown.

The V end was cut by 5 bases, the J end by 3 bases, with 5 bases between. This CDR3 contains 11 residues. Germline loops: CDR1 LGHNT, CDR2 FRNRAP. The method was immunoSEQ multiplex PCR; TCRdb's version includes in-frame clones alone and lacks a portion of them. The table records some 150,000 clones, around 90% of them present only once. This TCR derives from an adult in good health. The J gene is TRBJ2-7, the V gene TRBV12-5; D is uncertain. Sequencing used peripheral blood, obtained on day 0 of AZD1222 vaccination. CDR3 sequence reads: CASGENYEQYF. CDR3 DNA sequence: TGTGCTAGTGGTGAAAACTACGAGCAGTACTTC.